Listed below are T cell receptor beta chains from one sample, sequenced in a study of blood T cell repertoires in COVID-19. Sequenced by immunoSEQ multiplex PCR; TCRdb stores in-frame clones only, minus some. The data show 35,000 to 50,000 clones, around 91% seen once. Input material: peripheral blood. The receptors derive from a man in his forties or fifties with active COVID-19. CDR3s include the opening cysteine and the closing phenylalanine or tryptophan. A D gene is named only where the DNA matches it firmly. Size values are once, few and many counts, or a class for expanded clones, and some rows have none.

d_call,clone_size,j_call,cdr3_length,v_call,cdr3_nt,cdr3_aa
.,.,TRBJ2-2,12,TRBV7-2,TGTGCCAGCAGCACATCTGGCGGGGAGCTGTTTTTT,CASSTSGGELFF
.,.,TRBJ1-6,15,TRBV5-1,TGCGCCAGCAGCTCAAGCCCTACCGGTGATTCACCCCTCCACTTT,CASSSSPTGDSPLHF
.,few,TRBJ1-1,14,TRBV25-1,TGTGCCAGCAGTGACCCGCGGGGGGCTACTGAAGCTTTCTTT,CASSDPRGATEAFF
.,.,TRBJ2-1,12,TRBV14,TGTGCCAGCAGCCCAACTTCAAATGAGCAGTTCTTC,CASSPTSNEQFF
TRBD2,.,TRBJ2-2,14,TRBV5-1,TGCGCCAGCAGCGGCGGGAGGGCAACCGGGGAGCTGTTTTTT,CASSGGRATGELFF
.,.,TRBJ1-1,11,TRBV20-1,TGCAGTGCTAGCAGGGACACTGAAGCTTTCTTT,CSASRDTEAFF
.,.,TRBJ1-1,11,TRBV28,TGTGCCACCGCCGGGGGGACTGAAGCTTTCTTT,CATAGGTEAFF
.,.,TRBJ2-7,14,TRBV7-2,TGTGCCAGCAGCTTGGACCACCCTGGGGGGGAGCAGTACTTC,CASSLDHPGGEQYF
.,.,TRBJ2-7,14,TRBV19,TGTGCCAGTAGCCCTGGGCGGGCCCTCTACGAGCAGTACTTC,CASSPGRALYEQYF
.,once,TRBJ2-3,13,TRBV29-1,TGCAGCGTTTTAGGACAGTTCACAGATACGCAGTATTTT,CSVLGQFTDTQYF